This T cell receptor (beta chain) was identified in a study of T cell responses to AZD1222 COVID-19 vaccine (TCRdb year 2021). In the study overall: AZD1222 recipients whose second dose came at about 4 weeks and those whose second dose came at about 12 weeks were combined into one group, since spike-specific TCR depth and breadth did not differ between the two schedules. A total of approximately 240 trial participants underwent TCR sequencing, of whom 200 to 220 had received two doses of AZD1222 and about 26 had received two doses of the MenACWY control vaccine. Trial participants were enrolled into age subgroups of 18-55, 56-69 and 70-plus years, which contained 148, 28 and 57 TCR-sequenced participants, respectively.

As encoded in the germline V gene (reference sequence), CDR1 is LGHDT while CDR2 is YNNKEL. Taken from cysteine to phenylalanine, the CDR3 has 17 residues. Left in the record is the CDR3 DNA by itself, 51 bases read in frame from the first base. V is pruned by 1 base and J by 8 bases, leaving 14 bases of the junction without a gene match. Details on this clone: What antigen it recognizes has not been identified. Base qualities are not at hand, and no much larger clone is one base apart.

General study outcomes and caveats: Participants were mostly white British, with more females than males. The authors suggested clonal diversity may have been underestimated. Only 5 to 7 AZD1222 recipients were SARS-CoV-2 seropositive at baseline, limiting conclusions about previously exposed vaccinees. In the small 56-69-year group, the increase in depth fell short of significance, most likely because of low power. After two AZD1222 doses, spike-specific TCR breadth and depth were significantly higher than at day 0 and than in MenACWY recipients. Reportedly, close to half of the unique spike-specific TCRs recognized epitopes lying outside the regions that are mutated in the B.1.351 and B.1.1.7 variants. The whole spike protein was spanned by vaccine-associated CD4 TCRs, and dominant responses were seen in regions 160-218 and 743-854. No day 14 peak-response samples were available, so repertoires were characterized only after the peak T cell response.

The time point label, as the study defines it: baseline before first vaccination. Vaccinee samples were obtained from the UK trials COV001 and COV002, which included a single-blind randomized controlled phase 2/3 trial of AZD1222 (ChAdOx1 nCoV-19) in healthy adults. Trial participant PBMC samples were collected at day 0 and day 28 after the second dose for TCRbeta chain sequencing. The CDR3 regions of human TCRbeta chains were analyzed by immunosequencing. The original pipeline was this. TCRs in the repertoires were matched against a reference library of SARS-CoV-2-specific TCRs that had been generated with the MIRA antigen-specificity platform. Breadth meant the fraction of unique TCRs that were SARS-CoV-2-associated, whereas depth meant the fraction of total T cells that were SARS-CoV-2-associated. Using the MIRA data, each spike-specific TCR was assigned both to the spike region to which the TCR was reactive and to a CD4 or CD8 class. Log10-transformed breadth and depth values were compared by one-way ANOVA with Sidak's multiple comparisons tests. The source is immuneACCESS, and TCRdb retained only in-frame sequences with V and J called. Part of the clones is not carried over; for the studies checked, unresolved V genes explain less than half of this, and the remainder is unexplained. V, J and clone size reflect that table, while D and trimming were determined from the DNA. This sample is represented by 85,000 to 100,000 clones; around 86% of them were singletons. The ten largest clones add up to 5.5% to 7% of the sample.

The sequence links TRBV3-1 (or the pseudogene TRBV3-2) to TRBJ1-2, with TRBD1 identical over 9 junction bases. The source was peripheral blood, collected on day 0 of AZD1222 vaccination. The receptor comes from an adult in good health. DNA sequence: TGTGCCAGCAGCCAAGGGGGTAGTGGACAGGGGTTAGGCGGCTACACCTTC. Its amino acids are CASSQGGSGQGLGGYTF.